Listed below are T cell receptor beta chains from one sample, sequenced in a study of blood T cells in healthy people across ages. TCRdb recomputed calls from the 5' RACE reads with MiXCR, one row per CDR3 protein. The table lists 800,000 or so distinct CDR3 sequences, approximately 25% of them singletons. The sample also formed part of further work on T cells of mothers and their children.

The sequencing input was blood. The receptors were gathered from a boy younger than 18 in good health. CDR3s include the opening cysteine and the closing phenylalanine or tryptophan. D genes are given only for firm matches. A clone size is listed for some rows: how often the clone was seen (once, few, many), or a class if it is expanded.

len,d_gene,abundance,v_gene,j_gene,CDR3aa,CDR3nt
13,-,-,TRBV27,TRBJ2-7,CASSFRVDYEQYF,TGTGCCAGCAGTTTCCGGGTCGACTACGAGCAGTACTTC
17,TRBD2,-,TRBV20-1,TRBJ2-1,CSARAWGGEGSYNEQFF,TGCAGTGCTAGAGCCTGGGGAGGGGAGGGGTCCTACAATGAGCAGTTCTTC
13,-,few,TRBV24-1,TRBJ2-2,CATSDWNTGELFF,TGTGCCACCAGTGATTGGAACACCGGGGAGCTGTTTTTT
13,-,few,TRBV20-1,TRBJ2-7,CSARQWSSYEQYF,TGCAGTGCTAGACAATGGAGCTCCTACGAGCAGTACTTC
19,TRBD2,few,TRBV4-2,TRBJ2-6,CASSQIRKLAGSGANVLTF,TGTGCCAGCAGCCAAATACGGAAACTAGCGGGCTCTGGGGCCAACGTCCTGACTTTC
16,-,-,TRBV28,TRBJ2-7,CASSLSAETKTYEQYF,TGTGCCAGCAGTTTATCGGCAGAAACAAAGACCTACGAGCAGTACTTC
14,-,few,TRBV27,TRBJ2-1,CASSLIGGYNEQFF,TGTGCCAGCAGTTTAATTGGGGGGTACAATGAGCAGTTCTTC
16,-,-,TRBV12-3/TRBV12-4,TRBJ2-7,CASSPTGAGERNEQYF,TGTGCCAGCAGCCCGACGGGGGCAGGGGAAAGGAACGAGCAGTACTTC
13,-,few,TRBV4-1,TRBJ2-1,CASSQVVGDEQFF,TGCGCCAGCAGCCAAGTAGTCGGCGATGAGCAGTTCTTC
16,-,-,TRBV7-2,TRBJ1-5,CASSSGHGPSNQPQHF,TGTGCCAGCAGCTCAGGCCACGGCCCGAGCAATCAGCCCCAGCATTTT
15,TRBD2,-,TRBV4-3,TRBJ2-1,CASSQDGREDNEQFF,TGCGCCAGCAGCCAAGACGGGCGGGAGGACAATGAGCAGTTCTTC
13,TRBD1,few,TRBV5-1,TRBJ1-1,CASRWQGATETFF,TGCGCCAGCAGGTGGCAGGGGGCCACTGAAACTTTCTTT
13,TRBD2,-,TRBV29-1,TRBJ2-1,CSVEPGGRDEQFF,TGCAGCGTAGAGCCGGGGGGGCGGGATGAGCAGTTCTTC
12,-,-,TRBV29-1,TRBJ2-5,CSVGRGAETQYF,TGCAGCGTTGGACGGGGGGCAGAGACCCAGTACTTC
14,-,-,TRBV20-1,TRBJ2-1,CSARGGSGIGEQFF,TGCAGCGCTAGAGGGGGGTCGGGTATCGGTGAGCAGTTCTTC
12,-,-,TRBV7-6,TRBJ2-1,CASSFLEGEQFF,TGTGCCAGCAGCTTCCTAGAGGGTGAGCAGTTCTTC
15,-,-,TRBV11-2,TRBJ2-5,CASSHSSGSGETQYF,TGTGCCAGCAGCCACTCATCAGGGTCCGGAGAGACCCAGTACTTC
13,-,few,TRBV12-3/TRBV12-4,TRBJ2-2,CASSSGQTGELFF,TGTGCCAGCAGCTCCGGACAGACCGGGGAGCTGTTTTTT
19,TRBD2,-,TRBV7-9,TRBJ2-2,CTSSSTGLAGGPNTGELFF,TGTACCAGCAGCTCGACGGGACTAGCGGGGGGCCCGAACACCGGGGAGCTGTTTTTT
15,TRBD1,-,TRBV4-3,TRBJ1-1,CASSQEPGTVTEAFF,TGCGCCAGCAGCCAAGAACCAGGGACAGTCACTGAAGCTTTCTTT
11,-,few,TRBV6-6,TRBJ1-2,CASSYDFGYTF,TGTGCCAGCAGTTACGACTTTGGCTACACCTTC
14,-,few,TRBV20-1,TRBJ1-4,CSARAKGPRGKLFF,TGCAGTGCTAGAGCGAAGGGACCTCGAGGAAAACTGTTTTTT
15,TRBD1,many,TRBV6-2/TRBV6-3,TRBJ2-3,CASSPRTGVTDTQYF,TGTGCCAGCAGCCCGCGGACAGGGGTAACAGATACGCAGTATTTT
14,TRBD1,-,TRBV5-1,TRBJ2-2,CASSLEGGYGELFF,TGCGCCAGCAGCTTGGAAGGGGGCTACGGGGAGCTGTTTTTT
16,-,-,TRBV29-1,TRBJ2-2,CSVGSLETPNTGELFF,TGCAGCGTAGGGAGCCTAGAGACACCGAACACCGGGGAGCTGTTTTTT
15,-,few,TRBV3-1,TRBJ2-4,CASSQRDLAKNIQYF,TGTGCCAGCAGCCAGAGGGACTTGGCCAAAAACATTCAGTACTTC
14,TRBD1,-,TRBV12-3/TRBV12-4,TRBJ2-7,CASSPTGGIDEQYF,TGTGCCAGCAGTCCCACAGGGGGCATCGACGAGCAGTACTTC
13,-,few,TRBV11-2,TRBJ1-4,CASSLARSRKLFF,TGTGCCAGCAGCTTAGCCCGGAGCCGGAAACTGTTTTTT
11,-,few,TRBV29-1,TRBJ2-5,CSVQQGETQYF,TGCAGCGTTCAGCAGGGAGAGACCCAGTACTTC
15,TRBD1,-,TRBV7-9,TRBJ2-2,CASSSRDRDGGELFF,TGTGCCAGCAGTTCTCGGGACAGGGATGGCGGGGAGCTGTTTTTT
11,-,-,TRBV7-2,TRBJ2-7,CASSIVYEQYF,TGTGCCAGCAGTATCGTGTACGAGCAGTACTTC
15,TRBD2,-,TRBV12-3/TRBV12-4,TRBJ2-7,CASTTTGGASYEQYF,TGTGCCAGCACCACGACGGGGGGGGCCTCCTACGAGCAGTACTTC
15,TRBD1,-,TRBV4-1,TRBJ2-5,CASSHRTGKEETQYF,TGCGCCAGCAGCCATCGGACAGGGAAAGAAGAGACCCAGTACTTC
16,TRBD2,-,TRBV20-1,TRBJ2-1,CSARDPGLSSYNEQFF,TGCAGTGCTAGGGACCCGGGACTATCTTCCTACAATGAGCAGTTCTTC
18,-,-,TRBV12-3/TRBV12-4,TRBJ2-2,CASTLRGSLLARTGELFF,TGTGCCAGCACCCTTAGGGGGTCGTTACTAGCGAGGACCGGGGAGCTGTTTTTT
15,TRBD1,-,TRBV20-1,TRBJ2-7,CNARDGGQASYEQYF,TGCAATGCTAGAGATGGCGGACAGGCCTCCTACGAGCAGTACTTC
14,-,few,TRBV12-3/TRBV12-4,TRBJ1-2,CASSVTGKNYGYTF,TGTGCCAGCAGTGTTACAGGGAAAAACTATGGCTACACCTTC
13,-,-,TRBV4-1,TRBJ2-1,CASSQDSHNEQFF,TGCGCCAGCAGCCAAGATAGTCACAATGAGCAGTTCTTC
16,-,few,TRBV4-2,TRBJ1-2,CASSQGRTSPNYGYTF,TGTGCCAGCAGCCAAGGGCGGACGTCGCCTAACTATGGCTACACCTTC
15,TRBD2,-,TRBV7-2,TRBJ2-7,CASSPRTSEGYEQYF,TGTGCCAGCAGCCCCCGGACTAGCGAGGGCTACGAGCAGTACTTC
17,-,-,TRBV27,TRBJ2-1,CASRPLGGSPIYNEQFF,TGTGCCAGCAGACCTTTGGGTGGGTCCCCTATTTACAATGAGCAGTTCTTC
13,-,once,TRBV7-2,TRBJ1-2,CASSLSPGSGYTF,TGTGCCAGCAGCTTATCTCCAGGCAGCGGCTACACCTTC
12,-,few,TRBV12-3/TRBV12-4,TRBJ1-1,CASEGVNTEAFF,TGTGCCAGCGAGGGGGTGAACACTGAAGCTTTCTTT
13,TRBD2,-,TRBV5-1,TRBJ2-7,CASSFSLAVEQYF,TGCGCCAGCAGCTTCTCCCTAGCGGTCGAGCAGTACTTC
15,TRBD2,few,TRBV6-5,TRBJ2-1,CASSYQREGSLEQFF,TGTGCCAGCAGTTACCAGCGGGAAGGATCTCTTGAGCAGTTCTTC
20,TRBD2,-,TRBV7-2,TRBJ2-2,CASSVVRAGGAGRNTGELFF,TGTGCCAGCAGCGTGGTCCGGGCGGGAGGAGCCGGAAGGAACACCGGGGAGCTGTTTTTT
15,TRBD1,few,TRBV6-5,TRBJ2-1,CASRRDRGLPDEQFF,TGTGCCAGCAGACGCGACAGGGGCCTACCGGATGAGCAGTTCTTC
15,-,-,TRBV28,TRBJ2-1,CASSLLAGSYNGQFF,TGTGCCAGCAGTTTACTGGCAGGCTCCTACAATGGGCAGTTCTTC
11,-,few,TRBV3-1,TRBJ2-7,CASSQRYEQYF,TGTGCCAGCAGCCAGCGCTACGAGCAGTACTTC
15,-,-,TRBV28,TRBJ1-1,CASRSTPGTNTEAFF,TGTGCCAGCAGATCAACACCCGGGACGAACACTGAAGCTTTCTTT